This T cell receptor beta chain was recorded in a study of cytomegalovirus exposure and HLA in healthy donors. The PCR ran on 60 Vbeta and 13 Jbeta primers. This table comes from immunoSEQ multiplex PCR, and its TCRdb copy is limited to in-frame clones, with some not included. The sample carries 100,000 to 150,000 clones, 78% recorded once. Study-level findings and limits: Rates of TCR association differed by HLA locus in a later analysis, with DRB1 highest and HLA-C lowest.

This clone was detected a few times. Its matching antigen is unknown. V lost 3 bases and J lost 6, with 15 bases in between. This CDR3 is built from 14 residues. The germline V gene encodes CDR1 MDHEN and CDR2 SYDVKM. The TCR comes from a woman aged 40-49 years in good health and CMV-seronegative. The chain combines TRBV28 with TRBJ2-7; possible D gene TRBD1, 7 bases. Sequencing was done on a sample of PBMCs. DNA for the CDR3: TGTGCCAGCAGTTTCTCAGGGGGGCCTCTCGAGCAGTACTTC. It encodes CASSFSGGPLEQYF.